This T cell receptor beta chain was documented in a study of blood T cell repertoires in COVID-19 (dated by TCRdb to the early 2020s). Turning to the overall study: Collaborator samples came from the United States, Italy and Spain and covered acute and convalescent phases of COVID-19. The prospective study material was composed of cDNA or gDNA derived from T cells, B-cell-depleted T cells, or PBMCs. Subjects who had been exposed to COVID-19, were actively infected with it, or had recovered from it provided the deeply sampled blood TCRbeta repertoires that made up the dataset. The repertoires were made available in a free public database intended to serve as a resource for research on the immune response to SARS-CoV-2. The samples were drawn from two sources: the first 160 participants of the ongoing ImmuneRACE study, and 1,254 subjects contributed by 6 global collaborators. Nearly every sample came with metadata listing a de-identified subject ID, COVID-19 status, age in years and sex. Where available, HLA class I and class II types were obtained from metadata supplied by the sample provider rather than from assay-based typing. Results and caveats for the whole study, not just this receptor: Clinical and demographic metadata were provided uncurated, with the amount varying by source and participant.

Collaborating institutions collected whole blood in K2EDTA tubes following their own protocols. For TCRbeta analysis, collaborator samples were shipped as frozen whole blood, as isolated PBMCs, or as DNA extracted from either sample type. This clone was recorded once. Which antigen it targets is not known. The input lacks base qualities; no much larger clone sits a single base away. The germline V gene (reference sequence) sets CDR1 to LNHDA and CDR2 to SQIVND. From its cysteine to its phenylalanine, the CDR3 spans 17 amino acids. This entry keeps only the CDR3 DNA: 51 bases, framed from base 1. The germline ends are 17 bases apart after V is trimmed by 5 bases and J by 0 bases. TCRbeta CDR3 regions were amplified from genomic DNA using the immunoSEQ Assay, a bias-controlled multiplex PCR. As for the authors' bioinformatics: Nucleated cell counts per sample were estimated from amplification of reference gene primers within the assay. Sequence reads were collapsed and filtered to measure the absolute abundance of every unique TCRbeta CDR3 rearrangement. For each sample, productive Simpson clonality was calculated as the square root of Simpson's diversity index over productive rearrangements. The table was pulled from immuneACCESS by TCRdb, which kept in-frame rearrangements only. Such tables lose some clones; where checked, under half of the loss comes from unresolved V genes, and the rest has no known cause. V and J calls and clone size come straight from that table; D and trimming were deduced from the DNA. In all, the sample holds about 75,000 clones, and more than 75% of those were seen once. Approximately 19% of the sample is taken by the ten largest.

The V gene is TRBV19 and the J gene is TRBJ1-5; TRBD1 is perhaps the D gene, given 6 matching bases. Sequenced: peripheral blood. This TCR was sampled from a human donor in a cohort sampled during active COVID-19. The CDR3 protein: CASSGGRDTYSNQPQHF. The DNA sequence follows: TGTGCCAGTAGTGGAGGAAGGGACACCTATAGCAATCAGCCCCAGCATTTT.